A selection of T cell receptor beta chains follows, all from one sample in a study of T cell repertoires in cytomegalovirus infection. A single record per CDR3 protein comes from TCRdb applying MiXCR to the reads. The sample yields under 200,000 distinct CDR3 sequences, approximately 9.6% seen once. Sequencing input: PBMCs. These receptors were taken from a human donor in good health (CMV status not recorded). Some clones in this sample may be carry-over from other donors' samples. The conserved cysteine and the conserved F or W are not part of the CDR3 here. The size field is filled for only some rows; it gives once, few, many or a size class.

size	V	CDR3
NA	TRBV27	ASSSKLIPSGGHNTGELF
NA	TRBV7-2	ASSRDRTQNIQY
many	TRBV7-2	ASSLGRSNTEAF
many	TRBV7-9	ASSLYPSGSGQNEQF
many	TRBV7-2	ASSFEFANTEAF
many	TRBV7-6	ASSLTGGDYNEQF
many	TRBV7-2	ASSKDSNYGYT
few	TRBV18	ASSPYLEGHGYT
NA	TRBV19	ASSISKAYEQY
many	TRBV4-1	ASSQPLSGSYNEQF
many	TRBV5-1	ASSLEAGVSTEAF
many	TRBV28	ASSLDPGTSTDTQY
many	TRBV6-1	ASSNGGNGNTIY
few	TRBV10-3	AISGVRDLSGGYT
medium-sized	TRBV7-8	ASSYAGGPETQY
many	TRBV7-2	ASSGLLSRGHSNEQF
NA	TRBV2	ASGVGVGYGYT
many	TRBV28	ASKGRDKARSPYEQY
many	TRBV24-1	ATSDRGPTSSYNEQF
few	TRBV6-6	ASSPHREGDTEAF
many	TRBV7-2	ASSWNTGLGGNSPLH
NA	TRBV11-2	ASSSPSGQGFGEQY
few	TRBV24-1	ATSDVRLARKNEQF
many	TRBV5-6	ASSWGGSTDTQY
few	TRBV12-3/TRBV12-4	ASSPARAGELF
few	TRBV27	ASSLGREWF
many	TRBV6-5	ASRSGPDTQY
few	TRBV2	ASSKPGQVVY
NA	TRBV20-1	SATQGGPYTEAF
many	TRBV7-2	ASRPDRGPGELF
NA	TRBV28	ASRKRGAQTGDEKF
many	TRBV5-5	ASSWTSGRNEQF
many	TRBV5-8	ASSFQGATSSSYNEQF
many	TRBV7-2	ASSSSRSGRLLSTDTQY
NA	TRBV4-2	ASSHPGADNEQF
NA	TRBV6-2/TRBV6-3	ASRALGLAGPSEQY
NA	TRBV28	ASSGVGTGGLNTGELF
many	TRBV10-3	ATLGTSGYNEQF
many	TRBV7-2	ASSQAPAGVADGELF
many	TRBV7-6	ASSSRGASFNEQF
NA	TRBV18	ASSPISGRPSEQF
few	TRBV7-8	ASSLGGSLPTNEKLF
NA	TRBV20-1	SARLTEFTYEQY
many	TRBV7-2	ASSPRTVSGSNTGELF
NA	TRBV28	ASSLLGGLNTEAF
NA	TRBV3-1	ASSQLSTEMNTEAF
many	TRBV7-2	ASSVVAESSYEQY